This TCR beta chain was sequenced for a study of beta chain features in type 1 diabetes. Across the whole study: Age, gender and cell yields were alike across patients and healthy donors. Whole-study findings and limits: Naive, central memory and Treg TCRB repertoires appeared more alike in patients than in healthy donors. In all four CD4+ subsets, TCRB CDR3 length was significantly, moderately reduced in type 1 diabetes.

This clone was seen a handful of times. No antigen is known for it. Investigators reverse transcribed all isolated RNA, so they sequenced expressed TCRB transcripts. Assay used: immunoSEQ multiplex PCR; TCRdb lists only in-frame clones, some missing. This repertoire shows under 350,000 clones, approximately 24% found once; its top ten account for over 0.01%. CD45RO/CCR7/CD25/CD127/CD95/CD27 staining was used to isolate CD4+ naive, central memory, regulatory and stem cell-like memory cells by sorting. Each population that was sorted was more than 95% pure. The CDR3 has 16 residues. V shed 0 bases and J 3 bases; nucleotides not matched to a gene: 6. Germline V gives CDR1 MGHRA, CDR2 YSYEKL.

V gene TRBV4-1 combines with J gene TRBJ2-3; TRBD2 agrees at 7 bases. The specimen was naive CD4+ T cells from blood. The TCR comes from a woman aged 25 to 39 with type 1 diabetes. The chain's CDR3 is CASSQDYGGRTDTQYF. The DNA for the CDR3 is TGCGCCAGCAGCCAAGATTACGGCGGGAGAACAGATACGCAGTATTTT.